Below are 19 T cell receptor beta chains sequenced from a single sample in a study of blood T cell repertoires in COVID-19. Sequencing used immunoSEQ multiplex PCR; TCRdb keeps in-frame clones, though not all of them. The table records approximately 160,000 clones, roughly nine tenths of them present only once. The specimen was peripheral blood. All receptors derive from a man aged 55 to 70 with active or convalescent COVID-19.

V gene TRBV7-6 combines with J gene TRBJ1-6; possibly TRBD1 for D (6 bases). The CDR3 is 15 residues long. Germline V gene data show CDR1 as SGHVS and CDR2 as FNYEAQ. Trimming left V 5 bases short and J 7 bases short, with 15 bases between. Here the CDR3 DNA reads TGTGCCAGCAGCCCCGGGCAAAGGGGGAATTCACCCCTCCACTTT. Amino acids: CASSPGQRGNSPLHF.

The chain joins TRBV4-1 to TRBJ2-1, with 9 bases fitting TRBD2. The junction had 7 bases not matched to a gene; V was cut back by 4 bases and J by 0 bases. The CDR3 extends over 17 amino acids. Germline V gene data show CDR1 as MGHRA and CDR2 as YSYEKL. This chain's CDR3 is CASSLFLAGSSYNEQFF. CDR3 bases: TGCGCCAGCAGCCTTTTTCTAGCGGGGAGCTCCTACAATGAGCAGTTCTTC.

As to this clone: A junction end diverges from the germline sequence, so it may reflect a read error. The chain is built from TRBV5-1 and TRBJ1-6; 8 bases line up with TRBD1. Germline CDR1 reads SGHRS; CDR2 reads YFSETQ. The CDR3 extends over 15 amino acids. The CDR3, as DNA: TGCGCCCGCAGGGGGCTTCGCTCCTATAATTCACCCCTCCACTTT. This sequence encodes CARRGLRSYNSPLHF.

V is TRBV9 and J is TRBJ1-1; the D is unclear. There are 15 residues in the CDR3. Germline assignment: CDR1 SGDLS and CDR2 YYNGEE. With 0 bases removed from V and 0 bases from J, the gap between germline ends came to 9 bases. The CDR3 loop reads CASSVGSRMNTEAFF. The CDR3 DNA is TGTGCCAGCAGCGTAGGGAGTAGAATGAACACTGAAGCTTTCTTT.

This rearrangement joins TRBV6-1 to TRBJ1-3; D remains unclear. Germline values: CDR1 MNHNS, CDR2 SASEGT. This CDR3 comprises 16 residues. The V and J ends lost 2 bases and 0 bases respectively, with 11 bases between them. The CDR3: CASSEMGSYSGNTIYF. In DNA form, the CDR3 reads TGTGCCAGCAGTGAAATGGGCAGTTACTCTGGAAACACCATATATTTT.

This chain links TRBV28 with TRBJ1-2; 10 nucleotides agree with TRBD1. V dropped 8 bases and J dropped 8; count of bases not matched to a gene: 8. The CDR3 has 13 residues. Per the germline V gene, CDR1 is MDHEN and CDR2 is SYDVKM. CDR3 region: CASWDRGAGGYTF. DNA of the CDR3: TGTGCCAGCTGGGACAGGGGAGCGGGGGGCTACACCTTC.

In this sample, this clone turned up a few times. The CDR3 DNA follows: TGTGCCAGCGGGGCACAGGGGCGGGGTGGCTACACCTTC. Protein sequence: CASGAQGRGGYTF. The chain is built from TRBV7-9 and TRBJ1-2; 7 positions match TRBD1. CDR3 size: 13 residues. Germline V gene lookup returns CDR1 SEHNR and CDR2 FQNEAQ (reference sequence). The V gene end was trimmed by 8 bases and the J gene end by 7 bases; junction bases not matched to a gene: 10.

The chain carries TRBV7-9 and TRBJ2-7; 7 positions agree with TRBD1. V gave up 5 bases and J gave up 4 bases; unmatched junction bases: 11. CDR1 is SEHNR and CDR2 is FQNEAQ in the germline V gene (reference sequence). This CDR3 is 15 amino acids long. CDR3 sequence: CASSLDRERWYEQYF. The CDR3 DNA sequence: TGTGCCAGCAGCCTTGACAGGGAGAGGTGGTACGAGCAGTACTTC.

A single count supports this clone. The rearrangement uses TRBV24-1 and TRBJ2-1; TRBD2 might be the D (5 bases). V shed 5 bases and J shed 8 bases, with 12 bases lying between them. CDR1 and CDR2 from the germline V gene are KGHDR and SFDVKD. The CDR3 runs to 13 residues. The CDR3 loop reads CATSGGERHEQFF. The CDR3 bases are TGTGCCACCAGTGGTGGGGAGCGCCATGAGCAGTTCTTC.

The V call is TRBV19, the J call TRBJ1-5; 11 bases align to TRBD1. The CDR3 is 17 residues long. Germline lookup yields CDR1 LNHDA and CDR2 SQIVND (reference sequence). V shed 1 base, J shed 0 bases, and the junction held 2 bases outside the gene matches. The CDR3 coding sequence is TGTGCCAGTAGTATAGGGACAGGGGGCTTTAGCAATCAGCCCCAGCATTTT. Residues: CASSIGTGGFSNQPQHF.

The genes are TRBV7-6 and TRBJ1-1; a possible D gene is TRBD1 (5 bases). V lost 0 bases to trimming and J lost 5 bases, with 19 bases between them. The CDR3 loop spans 17 amino acids. The germline gives CDR1 SGHVS, CDR2 FNYEAQ. The CDR3 loop reads CASSLARQGVGGTEAFF. The CDR3 DNA follows: TGTGCCAGCAGCTTAGCCCGACAAGGAGTCGGGGGGACTGAAGCTTTCTTT.

V and J are TRBV3-1 (or the pseudogene TRBV3-2) and TRBJ1-2; tentative D call: TRBD1 (5 bases). This CDR3 comprises 13 residues. Per the germline V gene, CDR1 is LGHDT and CDR2 is YNNKEL (reference sequence). V lost 0 bases to trimming and J lost 4 bases, with 6 bases between them. This CDR3 reads CASSQDRVYGYTF. The CDR3 DNA reads as TGTGCCAGCAGCCAAGACAGGGTCTATGGCTACACCTTC.

The V gene is TRBV27, the J gene TRBJ1-1; D might be TRBD1 (6 bases). Germline V gene lookup returns CDR1 MNHEY and CDR2 SMNVEV (reference sequence). This CDR3 region has 14 residues. V was clipped by 2 bases and J by 0 bases, with 7 bases between them. The CDR3 coding sequence is TGTGCCAGCAGTTTAACAGGGATGAACACTGAAGCTTTCTTT. Translating it yields CASSLTGMNTEAFF.

The V and J genes are TRBV5-1 and TRBJ1-5; 7 nucleotides agree with TRBD1. This CDR3 comprises 15 residues. Germline V gene lookup returns CDR1 SGHRS and CDR2 YFSETQ. Trimming at V came to 1 base and at J to 5 bases, leaving 6 bases not matched to a gene. CDR3 sequence reads: CASSLTGTDYQPQHF. The CDR3 DNA reads as TGCGCCAGCAGCTTGACCGGGACAGACTATCAGCCCCAGCATTTT.

V usage is TRBV7-9 and J usage is TRBJ1-1, with D unclear. The V gene's germline CDR1 is SEHNR and CDR2 FQNEAQ (reference sequence). Trimming left V 6 bases short and J 3 bases short, with 14 bases between. CDR3 length: 14 residues. CDR3 coding DNA: TGTGCCAGCAGTCAGGTAATTACGGACACTGAAGCTTTCTTT. It codes for CASSQVITDTEAFF.

This clone has a single count. This chain uses TRBV6-1 with TRBJ2-5, with unresolved D. Germline-derived CDR1 and CDR2 are MNHNS and SASEGT. V lost 2 bases to trimming and J lost 2 bases, with 9 bases between them. This CDR3 comprises 14 residues. This chain's CDR3 is CASSELTGQETQYF. CDR3 coding DNA: TGTGCCAGCAGTGAACTAACGGGTCAAGAGACCCAGTACTTC.

The chain joins TRBV30 to TRBJ1-6, with 8 bases lining up with TRBD1. Germline assignment: CDR1 GTSNPN and CDR2 SVGIG (reference sequence). With V trimmed by 3 bases and J by 3 bases, 13 bases remained unmatched. The CDR3 has 18 residues. The CDR3 here is CAWRVDRGLGLYNSPLHF. Written as DNA, the CDR3 is TGTGCCTGGAGGGTAGACAGGGGATTGGGTCTCTATAATTCACCCCTCCACTTT.

This chain connects TRBV5-1 to TRBJ1-2; D is unclear. The CDR3 sequence is 16 residues long. CDR1 and CDR2 (germline): SGHRS, YFSETQ. Trimming shortened V by 0 bases and J by 6 bases, and 18 bases separated the two germline ends. CDR3 residues: CASSLVGATRTDGYTF. For the CDR3, the DNA is TGCGCCAGCAGCTTGGTTGGTGCCACGCGGACTGATGGCTACACCTTC.

V usage is TRBV7-2 and J usage is TRBJ2-7, with 9 bases fitting TRBD1. From germline, CDR1 is SGHTA and CDR2 FQGNSA. This CDR3 has 15 amino acids. The V and J ends lost 7 bases and 1 base, in that order; junction bases with no gene match: 8. The CDR3 nucleotides are TGTGCCAGCAACTCGGTCGGGACAGGGTCCTACGAGCAGTACTTC. It encodes CASNSVGTGSYEQYF.